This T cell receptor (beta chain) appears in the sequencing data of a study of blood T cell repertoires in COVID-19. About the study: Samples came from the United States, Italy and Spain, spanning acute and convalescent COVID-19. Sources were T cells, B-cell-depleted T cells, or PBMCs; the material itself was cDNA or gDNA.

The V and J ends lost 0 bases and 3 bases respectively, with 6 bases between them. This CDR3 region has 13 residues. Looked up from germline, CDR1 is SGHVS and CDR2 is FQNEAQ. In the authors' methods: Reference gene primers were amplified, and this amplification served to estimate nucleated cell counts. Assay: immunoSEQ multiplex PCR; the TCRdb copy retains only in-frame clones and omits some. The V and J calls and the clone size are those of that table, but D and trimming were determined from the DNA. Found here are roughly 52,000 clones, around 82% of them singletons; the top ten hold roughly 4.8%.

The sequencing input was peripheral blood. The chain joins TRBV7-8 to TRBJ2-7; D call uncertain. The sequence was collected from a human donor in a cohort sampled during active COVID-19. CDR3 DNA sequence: TGTGCCAGCAGCTTAGCGGCAATCTACGAGCAGTACTTC. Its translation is CASSLAAIYEQYF.